These 16 T cell receptor beta chains share one sample of origin, sequenced in a study of vaccination and CD4 T cells after COVID-19. Cultured CD4+ T-cell DNA underwent Oncomine TCR Beta short-read sequencing. TCRdb recomputed calls from the PCR reads with MiXCR, one row per CDR3 protein. Seen here are some 17,000 distinct CDR3 sequences, around two fifths observed once, and the top ten hold just over 6.5%. Their cognate antigens are unknown. Indicated treatment: approximately 9-day PBMC culture with coronavirus spike peptide pools or control peptides (ViraFEST assay). This specimen was CD4+ T cells from blood, cultured in vitro, taken after SARS-CoV-2 vaccination. The receptors were sampled from a human donor who had recovered from COVID-19.

This clonotype was recorded a few times. This chain uses TRBV10-3 with TRBJ2-7; the match to TRBD2 covers 9 bases. Trimming removed 6 bases from V and 1 base from J; junction bases left unmatched: 1. CDR3 length equals 13 residues. Looked up from germline, CDR1 is ENHRY and CDR2 is SYGVKD. The CDR3 DNA sequence: TGTGCCATCAGGAGCGGGGGGTCCTACGAGCAGTACTTC. The encoded protein is CAIRSGGSYEQYF.

The chain uses TRBV18 and TRBJ1-1; a possible D gene is TRBD1 (6 bases). Germline CDR1 and CDR2: KGHSH and LQKENI. Between the trimmed V and J ends, which lost 3 bases and 1 base, there was a span of 21 bases. This CDR3 contains 18 residues. CDR3: CASSPLGLQGGRNTEAFF. CDR3 DNA sequence: TGTGCCAGCTCACCTTTGGGGTTACAGGGAGGAAGGAACACTGAAGCTTTCTTT. The full variable domain, completed using reference TRBV18 and TRBJ1-1, is NAGVMQNPRHLVRRRGQEARLRCSPMKGHSHVYWYRQLPEEGLKFMVYLQKENIIDESGMPKERFSAEFPKEGPSILRIQQVVRGDSAAYFCASSPLGLQGGRNTEAFFGQGTRLTVV.

J is TRBJ2-2 and V is TRBV27; the match to TRBD1 covers 9 bases. V lost 5 bases and J lost 5; bases outside the gene matches: 3. The CDR3 is 14 amino acids. In germline, CDR1 is MNHEY, CDR2 SMNVEV (reference sequence). DNA of the CDR3: TGTGCCAGCAGTAGACAGGGGGGGACCGGGGAGCTGTTTTTT. This gives the protein CASSRQGGTGELFF.

This chain connects TRBV28 to TRBJ2-7; D is unresolved. The CDR3 covers 14 residues. V was pared by 1 base and J by 3 bases, with 10 bases between. From germline, CDR1 is MDHEN and CDR2 SYDVKM. CDR3 bases: TGTGCCAGCAGTTTATATTTGAAGGACTACGAGCAGTACTTC. Its translation is CASSLYLKDYEQYF.

This clonotype was found once. CDR3 loop: CSASGGLAGRGNNEQFF. CDR3 nucleotides: TGCAGTGCTAGTGGGGGACTAGCGGGACGGGGAAACAATGAGCAGTTCTTC. This chain uses TRBV20-1 with TRBJ2-1, with TRBD2 identical over 13 bases. Per the germline V gene, CDR1 is DFQATT and CDR2 is SNEGSKA (reference sequence). This CDR3 spans 17 amino acids. V gave up 3 bases and J gave up 5 bases; unmatched junction bases: 10.

A few counts support this clonotype. The chain employs TRBV20-1 and TRBJ2-1; no firm D call. Germline V gives CDR1 DFQATT, CDR2 SNEGSKA (reference sequence). The CDR3 covers 13 residues. Between the trimmed V and J ends, which lost 5 bases and 4 bases, there was a span of 12 bases. The CDR3 loop is CSAPPPAYNEQFF. The CDR3 region has the DNA TGCAGTGCTCCTCCCCCGGCTTACAATGAGCAGTTCTTC.

The J gene is TRBJ1-1, the V gene TRBV18, with D possibly being TRBD1 (5 bases). Looked up from germline, CDR1 is KGHSH and CDR2 is LQKENI. This CDR3 is 14 amino acids long. V lost 3 bases, J lost 0 bases, and 8 bases lay in between. CDR3: CASSPRGLNTEAFF. The CDR3, as DNA: TGTGCCAGCTCACCTAGGGGACTGAACACTGAAGCTTTCTTT. The entire variable domain, with the rest obtained from reference TRBV18 and TRBJ1-1, is as follows: NAGVMQNPRHLVRRRGQEARLRCSPMKGHSHVYWYRQLPEEGLKFMVYLQKENIIDESGMPKERFSAEFPKEGPSILRIQQVVRGDSAAYFCASSPRGLNTEAFFGQGTRLTVV.

The genes are TRBV15 and TRBJ2-5, with TRBD2 matching 10 bases. The germline CDR1 and CDR2 sequences are LNHNV and YYDKDF (reference sequence). The CDR3 extends over 17 amino acids. V shed 3 bases, J shed 2 bases, and the junction held 9 bases outside the gene matches. CDR3 residues: CATSSALAGEDQETQYF. The CDR3 nucleotides are TGTGCCACCAGCAGTGCCCTAGCGGGAGAGGATCAAGAGACCCAGTACTTC.

The genes are TRBV6-2 or TRBV6-3 and TRBJ2-6; D gene unclear. This CDR3 spans 14 amino acids. CDR1 MNHEY and CDR2 SVGEGT come from the germline V gene. The germline V and J ends were trimmed by 2 bases and 0 bases, with 2 bases remaining between them. The CDR3 bases are TGTGCCAGCAGTTACAGCTCTGGGGCCAACGTCCTGACTTTC. This codes for CASSYSSGANVLTF.

This clonotype appeared a few times. V usage is TRBV20-1 and J usage is TRBJ1-4, with TRBD1 identical over 10 bases. The CDR3 length is 14 residues. The junction had 8 bases not matched to a gene; V was cut back by 5 bases and J by 8 bases. CDR1 and CDR2 (germline): DFQATT, SNEGSKA (reference sequence). The CDR3 is CSAPVRDRGEKLFF. CDR3 sequence (DNA): TGCAGTGCTCCCGTCCGGGACAGGGGCGAAAAACTGTTTTTT.

Only one count was recorded for this clonotype. The chain carries TRBV20-1 and TRBJ2-7, with 9 positions matching TRBD2. The CDR3 totals 13 residues. V trimming: 6 bases; J trimming: 2 bases; junction bases outside the gene matches: 5. The germline V gene encodes CDR1 DFQATT and CDR2 SNEGSKA (reference sequence). The CDR3 nucleotides read TGCAGTGCCGCAGCGGGAGGAACCTACGAGCAGTACTTC. This encodes CSAAAGGTYEQYF.

The chain has TRBV24-1 and TRBJ2-3; D is ambiguous. The CDR3 extends over 13 amino acids. The germline CDR1 and CDR2 sequences are KGHDR and SFDVKD. V gave up 2 bases and J gave up 4 bases, with 6 bases separating them. The CDR3 DNA reads TGTGCCACCAGTGATTACCCCTCAGATACGCAGTATTTT. Translating it yields CATSDYPSDTQYF.

In its sample, this clonotype is medium-sized. The chain carries TRBV20-1 and TRBJ2-4; 10 bases align to TRBD2. The CDR3 has 15 residues. Germline V lookup: CDR1 DFQATT, CDR2 SNEGSKA (reference sequence). The trim removed 4 bases at V and 11 bases at J, leaving 14 bases unmatched. The CDR3 loop reads CSATGALAGAVFQYF. The CDR3 bases are TGCAGTGCTACGGGGGCCCTAGCGGGAGCGGTCTTTCAGTACTTC.

V gene TRBV7-2 combines with J gene TRBJ1-5, with D possibly TRBD1 on 5 matching bases. CDR3 length equals 14 residues. The germline V and J ends were trimmed by 6 bases and 2 bases, with 11 bases remaining between them. Per the germline V gene, CDR1 is SGHTA and CDR2 is FQGNSA. This chain's CDR3 is CASSQGVRNQPQHF. CDR3 nucleotides: TGTGCCAGCAGTCAAGGGGTACGCAATCAGCCCCAGCATTTT.

V usage is TRBV4-1 and J usage is TRBJ2-7; a possible D gene is TRBD2 (6 bases). Looked up from germline, CDR1 is MGHRA and CDR2 is YSYEKL. The V end lost 4 bases, the J end lost 6 bases, and 22 bases lay between the germline ends. This CDR3 is built from 16 residues. The CDR3 DNA follows: TGCGCCAGCAGCCCACTGTTGGGTGGGAGGCGAGGCGAGCAGTACTTC. Translating gives CASSPLLGGRRGEQYF.

This clonotype was counted a few times. This chain joins TRBV4-1 and TRBJ2-5; tentative D call: TRBD2 (5 bases). Trimming left V 1 base short and J 4 bases short, with 16 bases between. CDR3 length equals 16 residues. CDR1 is MGHRA, CDR2 YSYEKL, per germline. This CDR3 is CASSQGGPRETETQYF. Here the CDR3 DNA reads TGCGCCAGCAGCCAAGGAGGGCCTAGGGAGACAGAGACCCAGTACTTC.